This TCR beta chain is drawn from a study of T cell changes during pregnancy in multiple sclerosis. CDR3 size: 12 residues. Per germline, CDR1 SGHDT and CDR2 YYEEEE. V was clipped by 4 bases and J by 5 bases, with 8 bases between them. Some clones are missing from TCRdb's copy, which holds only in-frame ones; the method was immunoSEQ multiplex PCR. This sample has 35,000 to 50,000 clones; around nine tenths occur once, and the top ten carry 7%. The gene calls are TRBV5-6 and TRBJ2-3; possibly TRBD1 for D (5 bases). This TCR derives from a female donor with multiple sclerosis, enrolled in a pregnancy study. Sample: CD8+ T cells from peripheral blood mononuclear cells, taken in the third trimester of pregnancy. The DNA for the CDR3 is TGTGCCAGCAGCCCCCAGGGAGATACGCAGTATTTT. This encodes CASSPQGDTQYF.